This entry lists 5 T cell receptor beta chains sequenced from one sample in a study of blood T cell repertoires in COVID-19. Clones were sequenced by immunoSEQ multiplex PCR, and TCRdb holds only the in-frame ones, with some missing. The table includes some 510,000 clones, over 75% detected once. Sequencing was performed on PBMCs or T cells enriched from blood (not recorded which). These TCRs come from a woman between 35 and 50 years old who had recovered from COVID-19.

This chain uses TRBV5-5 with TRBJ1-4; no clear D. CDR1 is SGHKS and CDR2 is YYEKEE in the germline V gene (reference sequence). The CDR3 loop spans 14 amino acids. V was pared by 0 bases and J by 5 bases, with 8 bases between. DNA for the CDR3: TGTGCCAGCAGCTTGGAACTGCACAATGAAAAACTGTTTTTT. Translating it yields CASSLELHNEKLFF. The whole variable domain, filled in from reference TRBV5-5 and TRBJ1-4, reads DAGVTQSPTHLIKTRGQQVTLRCSPISGHKSVSWYQQVLGQGPQFIFQYYEKEERGRGNFPDRFSARQFPNYSSELNVNALLLGDSALYLCASSLELHNEKLFFGSGTQLSVL.

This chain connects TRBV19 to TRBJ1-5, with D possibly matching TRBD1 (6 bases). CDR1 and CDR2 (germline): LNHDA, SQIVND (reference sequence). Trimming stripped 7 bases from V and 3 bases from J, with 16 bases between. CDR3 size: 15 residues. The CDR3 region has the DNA TGTGCCAGTAAGCAGGACAGAGGAGTCAATCAGCCCCAGCATTTT. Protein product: CASKQDRGVNQPQHF.

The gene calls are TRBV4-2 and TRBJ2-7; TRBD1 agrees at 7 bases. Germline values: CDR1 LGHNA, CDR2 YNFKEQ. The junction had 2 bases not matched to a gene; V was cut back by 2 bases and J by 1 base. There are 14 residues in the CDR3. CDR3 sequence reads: CASSQTGVSYEQYF. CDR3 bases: TGTGCCAGCAGCCAAACAGGGGTGTCCTACGAGCAGTACTTC.

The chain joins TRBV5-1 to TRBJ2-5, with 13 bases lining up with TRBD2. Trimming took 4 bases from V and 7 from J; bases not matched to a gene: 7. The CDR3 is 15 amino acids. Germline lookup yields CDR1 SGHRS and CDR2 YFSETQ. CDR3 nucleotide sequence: TGCGCCAGCAGCCCCGGGACTAGCGGGGTAGGGACCCAGTACTTC. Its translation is CASSPGTSGVGTQYF.

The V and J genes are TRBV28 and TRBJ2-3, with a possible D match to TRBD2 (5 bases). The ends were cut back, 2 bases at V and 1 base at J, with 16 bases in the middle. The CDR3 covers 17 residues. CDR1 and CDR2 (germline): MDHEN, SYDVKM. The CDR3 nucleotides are TGTGCCAGCAGTTTAATTGGGCTGAGGGTTGGCACAGATACGCAGTATTTT. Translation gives CASSLIGLRVGTDTQYF. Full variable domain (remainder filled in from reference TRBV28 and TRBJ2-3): DVKVTQSSRYLVKRTGEKVFLECVQDMDHENMFWYRQDPGLGLRLIYFSYDVKMKEKGDIPEGYSVSREKKERFSLILESASTNQTSMYLCASSLIGLRVGTDTQYFGPGTRLTVL.